This T cell receptor (beta chain) was recovered during a study of blood T cell repertoires in COVID-19. Study-level information: Spain, Italy and the United States supplied samples that represented acute and convalescent COVID-19.

Recruitment covered about 26 US areas and drew participants whose ages spanned roughly 18 to 100 years. Participants had their cohort set by participant-reported clinical history. Only a few counts were recorded for this clone. V shed 5 bases and J shed 1 base, with 8 bases lying between them. There are 14 residues in the CDR3. Looked up from germline, CDR1 is SEHNR and CDR2 is FQNEAQ (reference sequence). Profiled with immunoSEQ multiplex PCR; TCRdb holds only in-frame clones, not every one. The table records 270,000 or so clones, about nine tenths of them present only once. The V gene is TRBV7-9, the J gene TRBJ2-2; D unresolved. Sequencing was done on a sample of PBMCs or T cells enriched from blood (not recorded which). The TCR was taken from a woman aged 25 to 45 with acute COVID-19. The CDR3 protein is CASSSTGNTGELFF. The CDR3 bases are TGTGCCAGCAGCAGTACGGGGAACACCGGGGAGCTGTTTTTT.